This entry lists 12 T cell receptor beta chains sequenced from one sample in a study of glioma-infiltrating T cells. TCR alpha and beta CDR3 regions were amplified from RNA using iRepertoire nested multiplex PCR. One entry per CDR3 protein, called by TCRdb with MiXCR from the multiplex PCR reads. The sample lists approximately 400,000 distinct CDR3 sequences, 41% occurring once. The material sequenced was glioma tissue, nonneoplastic brain tissue, or PBMCs (not recorded which). Receptor source: a human donor with low-grade glioma or glioblastoma, undergoing nonglioma brain surgery, or in good health (not recorded which).

This clonotype was seen a handful of times. The gene calls are TRBV28 and TRBJ2-5; D perhaps matches TRBD2 (6 bases). The length of the CDR3 is 14 residues. Germline V gene sequence: CDR1 MDHEN, CDR2 SYDVKM. The V gene lost 7 bases and the J gene lost 4 bases, with 16 bases spanning the gap. The CDR3 reads CASKENGRAETQYF. CDR3 DNA: TGTGCCAGCAAGGAGAACGGGAGAGCAGAGACCCAGTACTTC.

The sample holds many counts of this clonotype. The genes are TRBV6-1 and TRBJ2-7; maybe TRBD2 (5 bases). CDR3 length: 15 amino acids. The ends were cut back, 5 bases at V and 3 bases at J, with 17 bases in the middle. The germline V gene has CDR1 MNHNS and CDR2 SASEGT. The CDR3 sequence is CASSPYGNLGYEQYF. The CDR3 coding sequence is TGTGCCAGCAGTCCATACGGGAACCTCGGCTACGAGCAGTACTTC.

This clonotype has at least ten counts. The CDR3: CASSEPPGAEQYF. The DNA for the CDR3 is TGTGCCAGCAGTGAACCCCCGGGGGCCGAGCAGTACTTC. V and J are TRBV6-1 and TRBJ2-7; possibly TRBD1 or TRBD2 for D (6 bases each). Trimming removed 2 bases at V and 6 bases at J, with 11 bases between. In germline, CDR1 is MNHNS, CDR2 SASEGT. The CDR3 is 13 residues long.

V is TRBV4-1 and J is TRBJ2-5; D gene unclear. With 0 bases removed from V and 1 base from J, the gap between germline ends came to 9 bases. The length of the CDR3 is 15 residues. CDR1 and CDR2 from the germline V gene are MGHRA and YSYEKL. Here the CDR3 DNA reads TGCGCCAGCAGCCAAGATAACGGCCTCCAAGAGACCCAGTACTTC. It encodes CASSQDNGLQETQYF.

V usage is TRBV6-1 and J usage is TRBJ2-7, with 7 bases identical to TRBD1. The germline gives CDR1 MNHNS, CDR2 SASEGT. Trimming removed 9 bases from V and 1 base from J; junction bases left unmatched: 9. The CDR3 consists of 14 residues. CDR3 DNA: TGTGCCAGTTTTACAGGGGACATGTCCTACGAGCAGTACTTC. Protein: CASFTGDMSYEQYF.

This clonotype was picked up a small number of times. This clone may be a read error of a much larger clone one base away. The gene calls are TRBV28 and TRBJ1-1, with 7 bases identical to TRBD1. Trimming removed 5 bases from V and 0 bases from J; junction bases left unmatched: 3. Germline-derived CDR1 and CDR2 are MDHEN and SYDVKM. This CDR3 is 14 amino acids long. The CDR3 DNA sequence: TGTGCCAGCAGTCCTCAGGGGGTGAACACTGAAGCTTTCTTT. This codes for CASSPQGVNTEAFF.

V and J are TRBV7-2 and TRBJ1-1, with 7 positions matching TRBD1. Germline assignment: CDR1 SGHTA and CDR2 FQGNSA. The CDR3 has 13 amino acids. The V gene end was trimmed by 5 bases and the J gene end by 8 bases; junction bases not matched to a gene: 8. The CDR3 DNA follows: TGTGCCAGCAGCGGCACAGGACAGGACGAAGCTTTCTTT. Translated: CASSGTGQDEAFF.

The V and J genes are TRBV19 and TRBJ2-1, with 8 bases matching TRBD2. V trimming: 4 bases; J trimming: 0 bases; junction bases outside the gene matches: 5. CDR1 LNHDA and CDR2 SQIVND come from the germline V gene (reference sequence). The CDR3 runs 16 residues. CDR3 in DNA: TGTGCCAGTAGTACTACTAGCGGAATCTCCTACAATGAGCAGTTCTTC. Amino acids: CASSTTSGISYNEQFF.

This clonotype appeared a few times. The genes are TRBV28 and TRBJ2-7, with a tentative D call TRBD2 (5 bases). The CDR3 is 14 residues long. CDR1 is MDHEN and CDR2 is SYDVKM in the germline V gene. V lost 10 bases and J lost 0, with 16 bases in between. CDR3: CAIQAGPLSYEQYF. The CDR3 DNA is TGTGCCATCCAGGCGGGCCCCCTCTCCTACGAGCAGTACTTC.

This clonotype was detected a few times. This chain links TRBV28 with TRBJ1-5; TRBD1 matches 9 bases. Looked up from germline, CDR1 is MDHEN and CDR2 is SYDVKM. The J segment lost 3 bases and the V segment lost 8 bases, leaving 11 bases of the junction unmatched. The CDR3 totals 16 residues. The CDR3: CASDSPDRGPNQPQHF. CDR3 coding DNA: TGTGCCAGCGACTCGCCGGACAGGGGACCCAATCAGCCCCAGCATTTT.

This clonotype was observed at least ten times. The chain uses TRBV28 and TRBJ2-1, with D unresolved. The V end was cut by 7 bases, the J end by 6 bases, with 7 bases between. Looked up from germline, CDR1 is MDHEN and CDR2 is SYDVKM. This CDR3 is built from 11 residues. CDR3 residues: CASTQLNEQFF. DNA of the CDR3: TGTGCCAGCACACAGCTCAATGAGCAGTTCTTC.

In its sample, this clonotype was seen a few times. The chain joins TRBV20-1 to TRBJ2-7, with a weak D call TRBD2 (5 bases). The CDR3 has 12 residues. With 3 bases removed from V and 5 bases from J, the gap between germline ends came to 11 bases. The germline CDR1 and CDR2 sequences are DFQATT and SNEGSKA (reference sequence). DNA of the CDR3: TGCAGTGCTAGGGGGAGTATCGACGAGCAGTACTTC. This translates into CSARGSIDEQYF.